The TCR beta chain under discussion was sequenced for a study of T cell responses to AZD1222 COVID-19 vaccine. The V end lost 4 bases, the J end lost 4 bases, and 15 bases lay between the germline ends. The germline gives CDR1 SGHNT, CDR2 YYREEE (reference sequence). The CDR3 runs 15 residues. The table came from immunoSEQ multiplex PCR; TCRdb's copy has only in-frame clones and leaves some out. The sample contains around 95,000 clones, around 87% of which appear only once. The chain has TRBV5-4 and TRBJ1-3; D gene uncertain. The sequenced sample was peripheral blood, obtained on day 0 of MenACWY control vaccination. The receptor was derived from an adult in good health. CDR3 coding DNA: TGTGCCAGCAGCCTCCAACCTGCACAAGGAAACACCATATATTTT. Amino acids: CASSLQPAQGNTIYF. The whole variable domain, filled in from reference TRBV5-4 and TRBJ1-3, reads ETGVTQSPTHLIKTRGQQVTLRCSSQSGHNTVSWYQQALGQGPQFIFQYYREEENGRGNFPPRFSGLQFPNYSSELNVNALELDDSALYLCASSLQPAQGNTIYFGEGSWLTVV.